The rows below give T cell receptor beta chains drawn from one sample of a study of chemoradiotherapy in HPV16-positive cancers. TCRdb's copy holds only in-frame clones and misses some; the assay was immunoSEQ multiplex PCR. The data contain fewer than 3,500 clones, 75% to 90% of them seen just once; the ten biggest clones take up approximately 2.6%. Specimen: tumor tissue, collected from a patient who underwent chemoradiotherapy. The receptors stem from a human donor with HPV-associated anogenital cancer. Both conserved end residues are part of each CDR3. The D gene is left open where the match is weak. Part of the rows lack a size; the others show once, few, many or a class for expanded clones.

V gene	D gene	J gene	clone size	CDR3 DNA	CDR3 protein
TRBV29-1	-	TRBJ2-1	-	TGCAGCGTTTCTAGCGTGCTTCTCCACAATGAGCAGTTCTTC	CSVSSVLLHNEQFF
TRBV5-1	TRBD1	TRBJ1-2	-	TGCGCCAGCAGCTTGAAGGGGACAGGATCCGGCTACACCTTC	CASSLKGTGSGYTF
TRBV6-6	TRBD2	TRBJ2-1	-	TGTGCCAGCAGTTACTCGACCAGCGGGGGGGCGGGTGAGCAGTTCTTC	CASSYSTSGGAGEQFF
TRBV27	-	TRBJ1-2	-	TGTGCCAGCAGTCCAGGACCCGACTATGGCTACACCTTC	CASSPGPDYGYTF
TRBV10-1	TRBD2	TRBJ2-1	-	TGCGCCAGCAGCCAAAGCGGGGGAAGAAGCTCCTACAATGAGCAGTTCTTC	CASSQSGGRSSYNEQFF
TRBV14	TRBD1	TRBJ2-5	once	TGTGCCAGCAGCCCGGACAGGCTTCTTAAAGAGACCCAGTACTTC	CASSPDRLLKETQYF
TRBV27	TRBD2	TRBJ2-3	-	TGTGCCAGCAGTTTATTGCTAGCGGGAGGGCTCACTAGCACAGATACGCAGTATTTT	CASSLLLAGGLTSTDTQYF
TRBV29-1	-	TRBJ1-2	once	TGCAGCGTTGGACAAGACAGGCTCGACGGCTACACCTTC	CSVGQDRLDGYTF
TRBV7-2	-	TRBJ2-5	-	TGTGCCAGCAGCTTAAGATCCCAAGAGACCCAGTACTTC	CASSLRSQETQYF
TRBV7-2	-	TRBJ2-3	-	TGTGCCAGCAGCTTAGGGCGGCCTAGAACAGATACGCAGTATTTT	CASSLGRPRTDTQYF
TRBV2	-	TRBJ1-6	-	TGTGCCAGCAGTCCCTGGGGAGGGGGAAATTCACCCCTCCACTTT	CASSPWGGGNSPLHF
TRBV10-3	-	TRBJ2-7	-	TGTGCCATCAGTGAGTCGCAGCAATGGGAGCAGTACTTC	CAISESQQWEQYF
TRBV19	-	TRBJ1-4	-	TGTGCCAGTAGCTTCGGACAGATGGATGAAAAACTGTTTTTT	CASSFGQMDEKLFF
TRBV6-5	-	TRBJ1-1	-	TGTGCCAGCAGCGGGGGGAGAGAAGCTTTCTTT	CASSGGREAFF
TRBV28	-	TRBJ1-2	once	TGTGCCAGCAGCACCCTGGTCGGCGGCTACACCTTC	CASSTLVGGYTF
TRBV5-1	-	TRBJ1-1	-	TGCGCCAGCAGCCCTGCGACCCATGGCACTGAAGCTTTCTTT	CASSPATHGTEAFF
TRBV13	-	TRBJ2-1	-	TGTGCCAGCATCCAAACCCTCGTAGACAATGAGCAGTTCTTC	CASIQTLVDNEQFF
TRBV9	-	TRBJ1-1	-	TGTGCCAGCAGCGTAACGGACATGAACACTGAAGCTTTCTTT	CASSVTDMNTEAFF
TRBV27	TRBD1	TRBJ2-5	-	TGTGCCAGCAGTCCAGACGAACAGGGGGCTGAGACCCAGTACTTC	CASSPDEQGAETQYF
TRBV5-4	-	TRBJ2-3	-	TGTGCCAGCAGCTTGGATACGGAGGCATCCCCGCAGTATTTT	CASSLDTEASPQYF
TRBV7-9	TRBD1	TRBJ1-5	-	TGTGCCAGCAGCCAGGGGACAGGGGCTCATCAGCCCCAGCATTTT	CASSQGTGAHQPQHF
TRBV5-4	TRBD2	TRBJ2-7	-	TGTGCCAGCAGCCGGGCGACTAGCGGGAGGGCGTGGGAGCAGTACTTC	CASSRATSGRAWEQYF
TRBV6-1	-	TRBJ2-1	-	TGTGCCAGCAGACCAAAGCAGGGGGGCCTTGAGCAGTTCTTC	CASRPKQGGLEQFF
TRBV9	-	TRBJ2-7	-	TGTGCCAGCAGCGTACCGAGGGGCCGCGGTCTTTCCTACGAGCAGTACTTC	CASSVPRGRGLSYEQYF
TRBV6-1	-	TRBJ1-5	-	TGTGCCAGCAGTGACAGTGGCAATCAGCCCCAGCATTTT	CASSDSGNQPQHF
TRBV5-6	TRBD1	TRBJ2-5	-	TGTGCCAGCAGCCCGGGGACAGGGGGGAAGACCCAGTACTTC	CASSPGTGGKTQYF